This TCR beta chain is from a study of blood T cell repertoires in COVID-19. About the study: The United States, Italy and Spain supplied acute and convalescent COVID-19 samples.

Cohorts were assigned according to the clinical history that participants reported. Donors of Cohort 3 who recovered were those that had two negative PCRs, clearance, or symptom resolution. Germline CDR1 and CDR2: KGHDR and SFDVKD. J was trimmed by 7 bases and V by 4 bases; bases with no gene match: 7. This CDR3 is 14 amino acids long. This clone was seen only a few times. Authors' data handling: Nucleated cell counts were estimated from reference gene primer amplification. Clones were sequenced by immunoSEQ multiplex PCR, and TCRdb holds only the in-frame ones, with some missing. V, J and clone size reflect that table, while D and trimming were determined from the DNA. The table has 180,000 or so clones, approximately 85% seen once.

Sequenced material: PBMCs or T cells enriched from blood (not recorded which). The rearrangement uses TRBV24-1 and TRBJ2-7; 9 positions agree with TRBD1. This clonotype was sampled from a woman between 25 and 40 years old who had recovered from COVID-19. This CDR3 reads CATSDLRDRDEQYF. The DNA of the CDR3 is TGTGCCACCAGTGACCTCCGGGACAGGGATGAGCAGTACTTC.